The 3 T cell receptor beta chains below all came from one sample that was sequenced in a study of cytomegalovirus exposure and HLA in healthy donors. Primers included in the PCR were 60 Vbeta and 13 Jbeta primers. Assay used: immunoSEQ multiplex PCR; TCRdb lists only in-frame clones, some missing. This table holds about 120,000 clones, roughly 65% found once. Sequenced input: PBMCs. Source of these receptors: a man aged 35 to 55 in good health and CMV-seropositive.

This clone turned up a few times. This rearrangement joins TRBV27 to TRBJ1-1, with 7 positions matching TRBD1. V lost 4 bases and J lost 0; bases outside the gene matches: 11. This CDR3 is 17 amino acids long. CDR1 is MNHEY, CDR2 SMNVEV, per germline (reference sequence). CDR3 DNA sequence: TGTGCCAGCAGTTCCACATTTCGACAGGGCTTGAACACTGAAGCTTTCTTT. Translated, it gives CASSSTFRQGLNTEAFF.

V is TRBV13 and J is TRBJ2-2; TRBD2 aligns across 12 bases. Per germline, CDR1 PRHDT and CDR2 FYEKMQ (reference sequence). V lost 5 bases, J lost 5 bases, and 6 bases stayed unmatched. This CDR3 has 16 residues. The CDR3 is CASSPRLAGVTGELFF. The CDR3 DNA sequence: TGTGCCAGCAGCCCACGACTAGCGGGGGTTACCGGGGAGCTGTTTTTT.

This chain links TRBV2 with TRBJ2-7; tentative D call: TRBD1 (6 bases). CDR1 SNHLY and CDR2 FYNNEI come from the germline V gene. Trimming pared 6 bases from V and 5 bases from J, leaving 8 bases between. The CDR3 totals 11 residues. This CDR3 reads CASRYRDEQYF. For the CDR3, the DNA is TGTGCCAGCAGATACAGGGACGAGCAGTACTTC.